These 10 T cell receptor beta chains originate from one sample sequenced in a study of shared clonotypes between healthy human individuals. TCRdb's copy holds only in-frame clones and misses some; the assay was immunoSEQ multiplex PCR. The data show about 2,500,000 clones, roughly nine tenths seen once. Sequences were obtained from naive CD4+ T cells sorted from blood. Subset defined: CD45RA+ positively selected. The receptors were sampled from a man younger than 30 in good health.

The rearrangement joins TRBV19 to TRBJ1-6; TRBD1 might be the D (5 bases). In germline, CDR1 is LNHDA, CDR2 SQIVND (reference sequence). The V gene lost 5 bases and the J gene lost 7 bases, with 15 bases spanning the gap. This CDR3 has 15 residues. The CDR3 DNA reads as TGTGCCAGTAGTTCTCGGGGGACGCAGAATTCACCCCTCCACTTT. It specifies CASSSRGTQNSPLHF. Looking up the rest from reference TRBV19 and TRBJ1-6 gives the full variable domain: DGGITQSPKYLFRKEGQNVTLSCEQNLNHDAMYWYRQDPGQGLRLIYYSQIVNDFQKGDIAEGYSVSREKKESFPLTVTSAQKNPTAFYLCASSSRGTQNSPLHFGNGTRLTVT.

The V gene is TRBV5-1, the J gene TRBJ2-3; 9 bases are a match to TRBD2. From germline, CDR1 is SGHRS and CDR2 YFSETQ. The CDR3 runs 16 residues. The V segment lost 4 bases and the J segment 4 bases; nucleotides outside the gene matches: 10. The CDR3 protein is CASSPRASGVADTQYF. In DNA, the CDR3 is TGCGCCAGCAGCCCTCGTGCTAGCGGGGTAGCAGATACGCAGTATTTT.

CDR3 in amino acids: CASSEEIEKLFF. CDR3 nucleotides: TGTGCCAGCAGTGAGGAGATAGAAAAACTGTTTTTT. V usage is TRBV6-1 and J usage is TRBJ1-4, with D unclear. CDR3 length: 12 amino acids. Trimming took 3 bases from V and 8 from J, leaving 7 bases between them. Germline V lookup: CDR1 MNHNS, CDR2 SASEGT.

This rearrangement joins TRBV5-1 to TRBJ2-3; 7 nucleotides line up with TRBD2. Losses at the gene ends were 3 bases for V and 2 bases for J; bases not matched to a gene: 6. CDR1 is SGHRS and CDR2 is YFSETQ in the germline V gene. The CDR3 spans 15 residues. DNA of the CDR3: TGCGCCAGCAGCTCCCTAGCGGCCGCCACAGATACGCAGTATTTT. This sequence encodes CASSSLAAATDTQYF.

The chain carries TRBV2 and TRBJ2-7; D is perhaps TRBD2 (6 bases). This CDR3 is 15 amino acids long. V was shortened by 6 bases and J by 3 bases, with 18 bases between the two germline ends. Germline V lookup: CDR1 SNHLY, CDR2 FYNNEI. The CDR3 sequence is CASRPQSLGGYEQYF. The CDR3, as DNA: TGTGCCAGCAGGCCTCAGTCTCTGGGGGGCTACGAGCAGTACTTC.

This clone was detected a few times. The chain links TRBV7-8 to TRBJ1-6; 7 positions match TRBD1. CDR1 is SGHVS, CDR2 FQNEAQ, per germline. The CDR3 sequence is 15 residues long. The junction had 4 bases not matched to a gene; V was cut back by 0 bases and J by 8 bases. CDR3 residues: CASSLARGWDSPLHF. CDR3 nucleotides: TGTGCCAGCAGCTTAGCCAGGGGGTGGGATTCACCCCTCCACTTT.

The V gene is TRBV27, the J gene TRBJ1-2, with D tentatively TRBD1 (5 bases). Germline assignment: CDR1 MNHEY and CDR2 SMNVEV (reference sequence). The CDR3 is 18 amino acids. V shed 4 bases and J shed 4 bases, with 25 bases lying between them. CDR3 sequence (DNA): TGTGCCAGCAGTTCCGTCTACGCAGGGAGTGAGGCAATCTATGGCTACACCTTC. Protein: CASSSVYAGSEAIYGYTF.

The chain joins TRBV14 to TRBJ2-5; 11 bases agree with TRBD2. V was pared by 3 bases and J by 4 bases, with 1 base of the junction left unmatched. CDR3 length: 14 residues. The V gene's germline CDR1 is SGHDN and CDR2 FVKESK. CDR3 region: CASSQGLAVETQYF. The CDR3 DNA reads TGTGCCAGCAGCCAGGGACTAGCGGTAGAGACCCAGTACTTC.

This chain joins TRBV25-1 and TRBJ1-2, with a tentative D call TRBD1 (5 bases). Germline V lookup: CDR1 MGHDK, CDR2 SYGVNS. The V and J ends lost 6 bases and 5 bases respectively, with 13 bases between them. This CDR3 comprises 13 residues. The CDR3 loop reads CASRGGGTYGYTF. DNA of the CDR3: TGTGCCAGCAGGGGGGGAGGTACTTATGGCTACACCTTC.

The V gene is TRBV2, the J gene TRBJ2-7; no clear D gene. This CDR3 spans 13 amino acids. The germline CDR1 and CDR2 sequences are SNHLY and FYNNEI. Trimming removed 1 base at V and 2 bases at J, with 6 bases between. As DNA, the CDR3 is TGTGCCAGCAGTGAAGATAGCACCTACGAGCAGTACTTC. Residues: CASSEDSTYEQYF.